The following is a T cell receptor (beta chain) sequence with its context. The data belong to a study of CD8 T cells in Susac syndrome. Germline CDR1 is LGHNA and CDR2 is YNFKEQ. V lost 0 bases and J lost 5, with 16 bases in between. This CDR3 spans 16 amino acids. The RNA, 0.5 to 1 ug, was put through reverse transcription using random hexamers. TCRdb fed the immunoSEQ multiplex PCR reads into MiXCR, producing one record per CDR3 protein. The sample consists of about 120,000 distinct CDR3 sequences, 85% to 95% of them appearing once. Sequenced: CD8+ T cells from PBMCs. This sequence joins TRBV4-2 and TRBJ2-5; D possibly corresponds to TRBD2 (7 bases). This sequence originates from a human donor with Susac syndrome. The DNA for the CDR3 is TGTGCCAGCAGCCAAGAGGTGGGGGGGCCGATGGAGACCCAGTACTTC. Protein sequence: CASSQEVGGPMETQYF.